Listed here are 16 T cell receptor beta chains from one sample, sequenced in a study of blood T cell repertoires in COVID-19 (dated by TCRdb to 2020 to 2022). The method was the immunoSEQ multiplex PCR assay. In TCRdb, the immuneACCESS table is reduced to in-frame sequences with V and J assigned. These tables do not hold every clone; where another copy was compared, an unresolved V gene accounts for under half, and the others remain unexplained. This sample comprises nearly 110,000 clones, about 64% of them detected only once. 0.75% to 1% of the sample comes from the top ten. Material: peripheral blood. These receptors were obtained from a human donor with acute or convalescent COVID-19. The donor label of this sample is uncertain.

The chain carries TRBV2 and TRBJ2-4, with 9 bases aligning to TRBD1. Germline CDR1 is SNHLY and CDR2 is FYNNEI. The length of the CDR3 is 15 residues. Trimming removed 5 bases from V and 6 bases from J; junction bases left unmatched: 8. This chain's CDR3 is CASSSQGASGNIQYF. The CDR3 DNA reads as TGTGCCAGCAGTTCACAGGGGGCGTCTGGAAACATTCAGTACTTC.

The chain carries TRBV28 and TRBJ2-5; 11 positions agree with TRBD2. The CDR3 has 17 amino acids. V was clipped by 3 bases and J by 4 bases; unmatched bases: 10. Germline V gene sequence: CDR1 MDHEN, CDR2 SYDVKM. CDR3 sequence reads: CASSFMTSGEFAETQYF. CDR3 in DNA: TGTGCCAGCAGTTTTATGACTAGCGGGGAGTTTGCAGAGACCCAGTACTTC.

The rearrangement links TRBV5-4 to TRBJ1-4, with D unresolved. CDR3 length equals 13 residues. The germline V and J ends were trimmed by 2 bases and 8 bases, with 10 bases remaining between them. Germline V gene data show CDR1 as SGHNT and CDR2 as YYREEE (reference sequence). CDR3 nucleotide sequence: TGTGCCAGCAGCTTCTTGGGCCCGGAAAAACTGTTTTTT. This sequence encodes CASSFLGPEKLFF.

This clone occurred once. The CDR3 bases are TGTGCCACCAGTGATTTGCCCGGGACAGGGGGCGCGGTGGATGGCTACACCTTC. It codes for CATSDLPGTGGAVDGYTF. This sequence joins TRBV24-1 and TRBJ1-2; 12 bases agree with TRBD1. This CDR3 has 18 residues. Germline CDR1 KGHDR, CDR2 SFDVKD. J gave up 6 bases and V 0 bases, and 10 bases lay outside the gene matches.

The rearrangement links TRBV6-1 to TRBJ2-3; D uncertain. Trimming stripped 2 bases from V and 3 bases from J, with 6 bases between. The CDR3 totals 13 residues. The V gene's germline CDR1 is MNHNS and CDR2 SASEGT. CDR3 DNA sequence: TGTGCCAGCAGTGAATTGCGTACAGATACGCAGTATTTT. Amino acid sequence: CASSELRTDTQYF.

The table lists this clone with a count of one. This chain joins TRBV6-5 and TRBJ2-1; 7 bases are a match to TRBD1. CDR3 size: 13 residues. CDR1 and CDR2 from the germline V gene are MNHEY and SVGAGI. The V gene end was trimmed by 4 bases and the J gene end by 8 bases; junction bases not matched to a gene: 5. The CDR3 DNA reads as TGTGCCAGCAGTTGGACAGGCCGGGATGAGCAGTTCTTC. It encodes CASSWTGRDEQFF.

This rearrangement joins TRBV30 to TRBJ1-1, with D possibly matching TRBD1 (5 bases). The CDR3 is made up of 12 amino acids. Looked up from germline, CDR1 is GTSNPN and CDR2 is SVGIG (reference sequence). Trimming removed 5 bases at V and 4 bases at J, with 11 bases between. The CDR3 is CAWERQSTEAFF. The CDR3 region has the DNA TGTGCCTGGGAAAGACAGAGCACTGAAGCTTTCTTT.

The rearrangement joins TRBV11-3 to TRBJ2-3; D is possibly TRBD1 (6 bases). The CDR3 extends over 17 amino acids. Germline assignment: CDR1 SGHNT and CDR2 YENEEA. V was cut by 5 bases and J by 5 bases, with 23 bases left in between. CDR3 nucleotides: TGTGCCAGCAGCCCTGGGGTTATGTGGGGGCAGGGAGATACGCAGTATTTT. This translates into CASSPGVMWGQGDTQYF.

The chain is built from TRBV29-1 and TRBJ2-5; D uncertain. This CDR3 comprises 11 residues. The germline gives CDR1 SQVTM, CDR2 ANQGSEA. The V end lost 8 bases, the J end lost 5 bases, and 12 bases lay between the germline ends. The CDR3 DNA reads TGCAGCTTTAACGTTGCGGAGACCCAGTACTTC. This codes for CSFNVAETQYF.

The rearrangement joins TRBV19 to TRBJ1-2; perhaps TRBD1 as D (6 bases). The length of the CDR3 is 15 residues. V was cut by 1 base and J by 6 bases, with 15 bases left in between. Germline CDR1 and CDR2: LNHDA and SQIVND (reference sequence). CDR3: CASSIVTGQSHGYTF. CDR3 sequence (DNA): TGTGCCAGTAGTATAGTTACCGGACAGAGTCATGGCTACACCTTC.

This clone was found once. The chain has TRBV6-5 and TRBJ1-5, with 10 bases matching TRBD1. J was trimmed by 7 bases and V by 0 bases; bases with no gene match: 3. From germline, CDR1 is MNHEY and CDR2 SVGAGI. The CDR3 is made up of 15 amino acids. CDR3 amino acids: CASSYSGTGEQPQHF. The CDR3, as DNA: TGTGCCAGCAGTTACTCCGGGACAGGGGAACAGCCCCAGCATTTT.

This sequence joins TRBV6-2 or TRBV6-3 and TRBJ2-1, with a tentative D call TRBD2 (6 bases). The V gene's germline CDR1 is MNHEY and CDR2 SVGEGT. The ends were cut back, 2 bases at V and 7 bases at J, with 15 bases in the middle. CDR3 length equals 15 residues. CDR3 sequence reads: CASSYAGPTRNEQFF. CDR3 nucleotide sequence: TGTGCCAGCAGTTACGCGGGACCTACACGGAATGAGCAGTTCTTC.

The chain links TRBV28 to TRBJ2-3; 11 bases match TRBD2. The CDR3 length is 15 residues. V was clipped by 3 bases and J by 7 bases; unmatched bases: 6. In germline, CDR1 is MDHEN, CDR2 SYDVKM. Here the CDR3 reads CASSLLAGGLNTQYF. Written as DNA, the CDR3 is TGTGCCAGCAGTTTGTTAGCGGGGGGGCTAAATACGCAGTATTTT. Complete variable domain (other parts from reference TRBV28 and TRBJ2-3): DVKVTQSSRYLVKRTGEKVFLECVQDMDHENMFWYRQDPGLGLRLIYFSYDVKMKEKGDIPEGYSVSREKKERFSLILESASTNQTSMYLCASSLLAGGLNTQYFGPGTRLTVL.

This clone appeared a few times. The genes are TRBV5-1 and TRBJ1-1; no reliable D call. This CDR3 has 14 amino acids. Germline V lookup: CDR1 SGHRS, CDR2 YFSETQ. V lost 3 bases and J 0 bases, leaving 9 bases between the germline ends. CDR3 DNA sequence: TGCGCCAGCAGCTGGGCCGCAGTGAACACTGAAGCTTTCTTT. Translated, it gives CASSWAAVNTEAFF.

V is TRBV7-8 and J is TRBJ2-1; 9 positions agree with TRBD1. Trimming cost V 5 bases and J 9 bases; bases outside gene matches: 11. The CDR3 covers 15 residues. Germline CDR1 SGHVS, CDR2 FQNEAQ. The CDR3 loop reads CASSARQGGLGEQFF. The DNA of the CDR3 is TGTGCCAGCAGCGCCAGACAGGGGGGTCTGGGTGAGCAGTTCTTC.

This clone appeared a single time. This chain links TRBV30 with TRBJ2-6; the D gene is possibly TRBD1 (6 bases). The CDR3 covers 19 residues. V lost 7 bases and J 1 base, leaving 26 bases between the germline ends. The V gene's germline CDR1 is GTSNPN and CDR2 SVGIG (reference sequence). The CDR3 spells CAYSRTNRESWSGANVLTF. DNA for the CDR3: TGTGCCTACTCGCGAACAAACAGGGAAAGTTGGTCTGGGGCCAACGTCCTGACTTTC.